The TCR beta chain under discussion was sequenced for a study of OX40 agonist ivuxolimab in advanced cancers. Study as a whole: In three patients, partial responses were observed, one with hepatocellular carcinoma and two with cutaneous melanoma.

Data came from immunoSEQ multiplex PCR; TCRdb stores just in-frame clones and leaves some out. The sample comprises roughly 50,000 clones, around four fifths of which are singletons, and 9.5% to 15% rests with the top ten. The material was CD4+ or CD8+ T cells sorted from blood, obtained in a trial of the OX40 agonist ivuxolimab. The TCR was taken from an adult with an advanced solid tumor such as melanoma, head and neck, liver or kidney cancer.

DNA for the CDR3: TGTGCCAGCAGCCAAGATCACCAGGCCCTAGCTAACTATGGCTACACCTTC. Translation gives CASSQDHQALANYGYTF. V and J are TRBV4-2 and TRBJ1-2, with D unresolved. Germline V lookup: CDR1 LGHNA, CDR2 YNFKEQ. The CDR3 covers 17 residues. Trimming stripped 0 bases from V and 0 bases from J, with 14 bases between.